These T cell receptor beta chains were read from a single sample in a study of T cell responses to AZD1222 COVID-19 vaccine. Only in-frame clones appear in the TCRdb table, and some are missing; sequencing was by immunoSEQ multiplex PCR. Of some 170,000 clones detected, just over 90% appear once; the ten largest clones hold around 4%. The input for sequencing was peripheral blood, taken on day 0 of MenACWY control vaccination. Receptor source: an adult in good health. Both conserved end residues are trimmed from each CDR3. Each record gives: CDR3 protein, V gene, J gene.

CDR3: ASSLAGRYYEQY; V: TRBV5-8; J: TRBJ2-7
CDR3: ASSPAGGPETQY; V: TRBV7-9; J: TRBJ2-5
CDR3: ASSPDISYEQY; V: TRBV7-2; J: TRBJ2-7
CDR3: ASSIGSGSRETQY; V: TRBV19; J: TRBJ2-5
CDR3: SVSAVTNTEAF; V: TRBV29-1; J: TRBJ1-1
CDR3: ASSLAGGEETQY; V: TRBV9; J: TRBJ2-5
CDR3: ASSLGPPVTYEQY; V: TRBV7-2; J: TRBJ2-7
CDR3: ASSTRQTGGTEAF; V: TRBV5-1; J: TRBJ1-1
CDR3: ASSVAGGGAGADEQY; V: TRBV9; J: TRBJ2-7
CDR3: ASSQADRPGGEKLF; V: TRBV3-1/TRBV3-2; J: TRBJ1-4
CDR3: ASSASASSGRPTDTQY; V: TRBV10-1; J: TRBJ2-3
CDR3: ASSYRQGGQPQH; V: TRBV6-5; J: TRBJ1-5
CDR3: ASSLTGANYEQY; V: TRBV27; J: TRBJ2-7
CDR3: ASSQGTSGTYNEQF; V: TRBV4-2; J: TRBJ2-1
CDR3: ASRYRTENSPLH; V: TRBV6-5; J: TRBJ1-6
CDR3: AWIQGARQY; V: TRBV30; J: TRBJ2-7
CDR3: ASSSLPQESYEQY; V: TRBV5-1; J: TRBJ2-7
CDR3: ASSLGVNTEAF; V: TRBV5-1; J: TRBJ1-1
CDR3: ASSEGGSDYGYT; V: TRBV6-1; J: TRBJ1-2
CDR3: ASSLVAGSTEAF; V: TRBV13; J: TRBJ1-1
CDR3: ASSPGTGVYGYT; V: TRBV7-2; J: TRBJ1-2
CDR3: ASSAPTRAGSNTGELF; V: TRBV7-9; J: TRBJ2-2
CDR3: SGKGSNTEAF; V: TRBV29-1; J: TRBJ1-1
CDR3: ASSPRQHHSNYGYT; V: TRBV28; J: TRBJ1-2
CDR3: ASSVGSSGDEQF; V: TRBV9; J: TRBJ2-1
CDR3: ASSFSSYEQY; V: TRBV5-1; J: TRBJ2-7
CDR3: ASSDRDRASGYT; V: TRBV5-4; J: TRBJ1-2
CDR3: ASRTGSTNEKLF; V: TRBV19; J: TRBJ1-4
CDR3: ASRDLLTDTQY; V: TRBV19; J: TRBJ2-3
CDR3: SVGHPNTEAF; V: TRBV29-1; J: TRBJ1-1
CDR3: AISLGTDNSPLH; V: TRBV10-3; J: TRBJ1-6
CDR3: ASSPGTPNYGYT; V: TRBV18; J: TRBJ1-2
CDR3: ASSPQGVTSTDTQY; V: TRBV27; J: TRBJ2-3
CDR3: ASSFYSIHGYT; V: TRBV28; J: TRBJ1-2
CDR3: ASSFSTGGIEKLF; V: TRBV5-8; J: TRBJ1-4
CDR3: ASSSSTDSPNTGELF; V: TRBV5-6; J: TRBJ2-2
CDR3: ASSPYTATGEAF; V: TRBV2; J: TRBJ1-1
CDR3: ASSLEWGANYGYT; V: TRBV5-1; J: TRBJ1-2
CDR3: ASSELTGTNEKLF; V: TRBV2; J: TRBJ1-4
CDR3: ASSFASGFQDTQY; V: TRBV5-1; J: TRBJ2-3